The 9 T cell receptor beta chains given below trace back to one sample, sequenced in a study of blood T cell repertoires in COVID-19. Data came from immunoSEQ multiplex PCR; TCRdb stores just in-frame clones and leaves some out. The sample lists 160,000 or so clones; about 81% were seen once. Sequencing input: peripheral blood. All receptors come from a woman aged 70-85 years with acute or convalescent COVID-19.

CDR3 amino acids: CASSIKGQGYSNQPQHF. The CDR3 DNA is TGTGCCAGTAGTATTAAGGGACAGGGCTATAGCAATCAGCCCCAGCATTTT. V and J are TRBV19 and TRBJ1-5, with TRBD1 matching over 9 bases. The germline gives CDR1 LNHDA, CDR2 SQIVND (reference sequence). V was clipped by 3 bases and J by 0 bases; unmatched bases: 6. CDR3 length: 17 residues.

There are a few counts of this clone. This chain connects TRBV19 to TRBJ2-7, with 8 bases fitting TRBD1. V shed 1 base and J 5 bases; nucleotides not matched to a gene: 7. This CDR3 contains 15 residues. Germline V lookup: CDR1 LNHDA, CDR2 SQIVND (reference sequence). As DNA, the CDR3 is TGTGCCAGTAGTATAGGCGGGACAGGCGCCAACGAGCAGTACTTC. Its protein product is CASSIGGTGANEQYF.

CDR3 nucleotides: TGTGCCAGCAGTCCGCTCTCGAAGCGGGAGGGCCTCTACGAGCAGTACTTC. Translation gives CASSPLSKREGLYEQYF. The V gene is TRBV28, the J gene TRBJ2-7, with 10 nucleotides matching TRBD2. Germline values: CDR1 MDHEN, CDR2 SYDVKM. This CDR3 comprises 17 residues. V shed 5 bases, J shed 3 bases, and the junction held 13 bases outside the gene matches.

DNA for the CDR3: TGTGCCAGCAGTGAATCCGGGTTGCCGCGCGCTAACTATGGCTACACCTTC. Its protein product is CASSESGLPRANYGYTF. V is TRBV2 and J is TRBJ1-2; no reliable D call. The CDR3 is 17 amino acids. V lost 2 bases to trimming and J lost 0 bases, with 16 bases between them. The V gene's germline CDR1 is SNHLY and CDR2 FYNNEI.

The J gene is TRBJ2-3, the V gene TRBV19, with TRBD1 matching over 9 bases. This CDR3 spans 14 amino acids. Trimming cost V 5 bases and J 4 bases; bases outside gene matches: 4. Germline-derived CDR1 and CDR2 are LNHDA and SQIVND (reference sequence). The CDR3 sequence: CASSPGQGADTQYF. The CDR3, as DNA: TGTGCCAGTAGTCCGGGACAGGGCGCAGATACGCAGTATTTT.

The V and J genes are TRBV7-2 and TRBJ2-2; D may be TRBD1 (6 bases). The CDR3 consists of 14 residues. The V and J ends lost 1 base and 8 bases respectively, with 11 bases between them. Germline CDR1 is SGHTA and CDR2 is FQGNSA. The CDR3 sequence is CASSLGGPAGELFF. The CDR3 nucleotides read TGTGCCAGCAGCTTAGGGGGGCCGGCGGGGGAGCTGTTTTTT.

The CDR3 nucleotides are TGCGCCAGCAAGGAACCCGGGACAGCTGGAAACACCATATATTTT. Protein product: CASKEPGTAGNTIYF. V usage is TRBV10-1 and J usage is TRBJ1-3; 7 bases fit TRBD1. Per the germline V gene, CDR1 is WNHNN and CDR2 is SYGVQD (reference sequence). V trimming: 7 bases; J trimming: 2 bases; junction bases outside the gene matches: 8. The CDR3 loop spans 15 amino acids.

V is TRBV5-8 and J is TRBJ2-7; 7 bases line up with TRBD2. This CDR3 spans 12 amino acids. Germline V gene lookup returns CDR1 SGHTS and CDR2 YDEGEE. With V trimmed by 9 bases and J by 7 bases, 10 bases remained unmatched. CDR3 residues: CAIPGQGGEQYF. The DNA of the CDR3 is TGTGCCATCCCGGGGCAGGGAGGGGAGCAGTACTTC.

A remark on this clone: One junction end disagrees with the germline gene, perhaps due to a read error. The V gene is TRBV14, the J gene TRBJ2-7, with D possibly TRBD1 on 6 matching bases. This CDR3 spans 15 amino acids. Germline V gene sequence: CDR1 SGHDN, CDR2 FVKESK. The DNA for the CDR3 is TGTGCCAGCAGCCTCCTCCTTGGGGGCCCCCTTGATTTGAACTTC. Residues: CASSLLLGGPLDLNF.